The 4 T cell receptor beta chains given below trace back to one sample, sequenced in a study of human T cells and chemical hapten exposure. Each CDR3 protein gets one entry after TCRdb re-called the RACE reads with MiXCR. The data hold about 54,000 distinct CDR3 sequences, with 7.5% to 10% observed a single time. The time point: patch test 2, 6 weeks after DPC sensitization. The treatment denotes: therapeutic diphenylcyclopropenone sensitization with weekly scalp DPC. The material was whole blood, obtained in connection with sensitization to the hapten diphenylcyclopropenone (DPC). These receptors were taken from a woman in her forties or fifties with alopecia areata. Some clones in this sample may be carry-over from other donors' samples.

This clonotype showed up many times. The V and J genes are TRBV7-6 and TRBJ2-2; tentatively, D is TRBD1 (5 bases). This CDR3 has 14 residues. CDR1 and CDR2 from the germline V gene are SGHVS and FNYEAQ. V shed 2 bases and J shed 8 bases, with 12 bases lying between them. CDR3 amino acids: CASSLTGASGELFF. The CDR3 DNA sequence: TGTGCCAGCAGCTTAACAGGCGCATCTGGGGAGCTGTTTTTT. The full variable domain, in which reference TRBV7-6 and TRBJ2-2 provide the parts outside the CDR3, is GAGVSQSPRYKVTKRGQDVALRCDPISGHVSLYWYRQALGQGPEFLTYFNYEAQQDKSGLPNDRFSAERPEGSISTLTIQRTEQRDSAMYRCASSLTGASGELFFGEGSRLTVL.

This clonotype showed up many times. V usage is TRBV7-6 and J usage is TRBJ2-3, with D unresolved. CDR1 and CDR2 (germline): SGHVS, FNYEAQ. The CDR3 has 14 amino acids. V was clipped by 2 bases and J by 4 bases, with 10 bases between them. The CDR3 loop reads CASSLQLPPDTQYF. The CDR3 DNA sequence: TGTGCCAGCAGCTTACAGCTACCCCCAGATACGCAGTATTTT.

This clonotype occurred many times. The V call is TRBV28, the J call TRBJ2-7; either TRBD1 or TRBD2 may supply D (5 bases each). The CDR3 length is 14 residues. Germline V gene sequence: CDR1 MDHEN, CDR2 SYDVKM. Trimming cost V 1 base and J 2 bases, with 9 bases left between them. CDR3 nucleotides: TGTGCCAGCAGTTTATCCGAGGGGACCTACGAGCAGTACTTC. This gives the protein CASSLSEGTYEQYF. The full variable domain, its missing parts supplied by reference TRBV28 and TRBJ2-7, is DVKVTQSSRYLVKRTGEKVFLECVQDMDHENMFWYRQDPGLGLRLIYFSYDVKMKEKGDIPEGYSVSREKKERFSLILESASTNQTSMYLCASSLSEGTYEQYFGPGTRLTVT.

The CDR3 coding sequence is TGTGCCAGCAGACAAGGACAGGGGGCCTCACCCCTCCACTTT. Residues: CASRQGQGASPLHF. The rearrangement joins TRBV6-5 to TRBJ1-6; 11 positions agree with TRBD1. V lost 6 bases, J lost 10 bases, and 5 bases stayed unmatched. The length of the CDR3 is 14 residues. CDR1 is MNHEY, CDR2 SVGAGI, per germline.